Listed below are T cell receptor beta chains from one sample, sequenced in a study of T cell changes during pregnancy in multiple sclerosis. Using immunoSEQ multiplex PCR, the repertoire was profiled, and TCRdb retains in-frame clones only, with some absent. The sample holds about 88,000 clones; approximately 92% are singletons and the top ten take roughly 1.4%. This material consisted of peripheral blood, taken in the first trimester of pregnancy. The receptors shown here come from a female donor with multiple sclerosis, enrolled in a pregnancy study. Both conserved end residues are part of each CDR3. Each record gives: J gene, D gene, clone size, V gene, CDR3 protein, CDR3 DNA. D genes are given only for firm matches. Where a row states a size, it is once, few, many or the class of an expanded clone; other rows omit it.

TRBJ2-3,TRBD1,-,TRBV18,CASSPIIQGARDTQYF,TGTGCCAGCTCACCAATAATACAGGGGGCGAGAGATACGCAGTATTTT
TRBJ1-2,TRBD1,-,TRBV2,CASSGYDREDYGYTF,TGTGCCAGCAGTGGATACGACAGGGAAGACTATGGCTACACCTTC
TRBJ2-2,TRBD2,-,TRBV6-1,CASSAPAGGGELFF,TGTGCCAGCAGTGCCCCTGCGGGAGGCGGGGAGCTGTTTTTT
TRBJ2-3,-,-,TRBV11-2,CASSLPLTSTDTQYF,TGTGCCAGCAGCTTACCTTTAACTAGCACAGATACGCAGTATTTT
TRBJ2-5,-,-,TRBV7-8,CASSQWTGQETQYF,TGTGCCAGCAGTCAGTGGACGGGACAAGAGACCCAGTACTTC
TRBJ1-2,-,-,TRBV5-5,CASSLSGNYGYTF,TGTGCCAGCAGCCTGTCGGGGAACTATGGCTACACCTTC
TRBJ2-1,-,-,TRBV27,CASSLGSSYNEQFF,TGTGCCAGCAGTTTGGGCAGCTCCTACAATGAGCAGTTCTTC
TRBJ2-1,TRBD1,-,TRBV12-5,CASGLNIRDRGLRTYNEQFF,TGTGCTAGTGGTTTGAATATCCGGGACAGGGGGCTTAGGACCTACAATGAGCAGTTCTTC
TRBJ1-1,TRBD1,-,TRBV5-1,CASSYRGQGLGTEAFF,TGCGCCAGCAGCTACCGGGGACAGGGCTTGGGCACTGAAGCTTTCTTT
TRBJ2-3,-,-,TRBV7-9,CASSLVQGLLSTDTQYF,TGTGCCAGCAGCTTAGTACAGGGACTACTCTCCACAGATACGCAGTATTTT
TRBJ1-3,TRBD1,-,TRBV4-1,CASSRGSDRGRNTIYF,TGCGCCAGCAGCCGCGGGTCTGACAGGGGGCGGAACACCATATATTTT
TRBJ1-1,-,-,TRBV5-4,CASSLARGGTEAFF,TGTGCCAGCAGCTTGGCCCGCGGGGGCACTGAAGCTTTCTTT
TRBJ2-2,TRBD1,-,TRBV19,CASSLEQGAQTNTGELFF,TGTGCCAGTAGTTTAGAGCAGGGGGCGCAAACGAACACCGGGGAGCTGTTTTTT
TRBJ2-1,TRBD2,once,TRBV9,CASSPRGGAGGYNEQFF,TGTGCCAGCAGCCCCCGGGGAGGAGCGGGAGGTTACAATGAGCAGTTCTTC
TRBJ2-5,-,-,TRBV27,CASSYRPGAHQETQYF,TGTGCCAGCAGTTACCGTCCAGGGGCACACCAAGAGACCCAGTACTTC
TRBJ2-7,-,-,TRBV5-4,CASSLGFSPGEQYF,TGTGCCAGCAGCTTGGGATTTTCCCCGGGCGAGCAGTACTTC
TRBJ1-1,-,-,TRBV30,CAWASGTAEAFF,TGTGCCTGGGCGTCAGGTACCGCTGAAGCTTTCTTT
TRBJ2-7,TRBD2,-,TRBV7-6,CASSLRGGGPPYEQYF,TGTGCCAGCAGCTTACGGGGGGGAGGGCCCCCTTACGAGCAGTACTTC
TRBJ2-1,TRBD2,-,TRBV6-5,CASSYFAGVGYNEQFF,TGTGCCAGCAGTTACTTCGCGGGAGTGGGGTACAATGAGCAGTTCTTC
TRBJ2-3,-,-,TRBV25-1,CASSALGRDTQYF,TGTGCCAGCAGTGCCCTGGGGAGAGATACGCAGTATTTT
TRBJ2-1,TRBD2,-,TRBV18,CASSPLSGANNEQFF,TGTGCCAGCTCACCACTGAGCGGGGCCAACAATGAGCAGTTCTTC
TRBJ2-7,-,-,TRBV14,CASSHPHGGFSYEQYF,TGTGCCAGCAGCCACCCCCACGGCGGATTCTCCTACGAGCAGTACTTC
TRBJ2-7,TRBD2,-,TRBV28,CASSLSPAGGPYEQYF,TGTGCCAGCAGTTTATCTCCAGCGGGAGGGCCCTACGAGCAGTACTTC
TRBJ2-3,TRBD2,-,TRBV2,CASSERASGLATDTQYF,TGTGCCAGCAGTGAAAGGGCTAGCGGGTTAGCAACAGATACGCAGTATTTT
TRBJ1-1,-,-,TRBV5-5,CASSLAGYTEAFF,TGTGCCAGCAGCTTGGCAGGATACACTGAAGCTTTCTTT
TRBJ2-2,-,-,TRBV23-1,CASSVRLASNTGELFF,TGCGCCAGCAGTGTCCGTCTGGCTTCGAACACCGGGGAGCTGTTTTTT
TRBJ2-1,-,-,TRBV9,CASSVELSGSYNEQFF,TGTGCCAGCAGCGTAGAACTGAGCGGATCCTACAATGAGCAGTTCTTC
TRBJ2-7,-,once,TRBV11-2,CASSLGVGGYEQYF,TGTGCCAGCAGCTTAGGGGTAGGGGGCTACGAGCAGTACTTC
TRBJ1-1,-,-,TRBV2,CASSEGAGNTEAFF,TGTGCCAGCAGTGAGGGGGCAGGCAACACTGAAGCTTTCTTT
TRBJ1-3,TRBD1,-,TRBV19,CASSFGTVLSSGNTIYF,TGTGCCAGTAGTTTCGGGACAGTACTTTCCTCTGGAAACACCATATATTTT
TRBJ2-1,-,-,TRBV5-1,CASSLRTELNEQFF,TGCGCCAGCAGCTTGCGGACAGAGCTCAATGAGCAGTTCTTC
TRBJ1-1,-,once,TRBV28,CASSLTNTEAFF,TGTGCCAGCAGCTTAACAAACACTGAAGCTTTCTTT
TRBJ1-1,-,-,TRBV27,CASSASRNTEAFF,TGTGCCAGCAGTGCTTCTAGGAACACTGAAGCTTTCTTT
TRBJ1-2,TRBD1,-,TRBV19,CASTLTGRYGYTF,TGTGCCAGTACCCTGACAGGGAGATATGGCTACACCTTC
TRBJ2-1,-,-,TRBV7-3,CASSLARDEQFF,TGTGCCAGCAGCTTAGCTAGAGATGAGCAGTTCTTC
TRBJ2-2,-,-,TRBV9,CASSGQMGHSNTGELFF,TGTGCCAGCAGCGGCCAAATGGGGCACTCGAACACCGGGGAGCTGTTTTTT
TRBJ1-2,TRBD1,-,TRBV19,CASRGGLGQSSFNYGYTF,TGTGCCAGTAGAGGGGGATTGGGACAGTCAAGTTTCAACTATGGCTACACCTTC
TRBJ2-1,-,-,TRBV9,CASSVVPNNEQFF,TGTGCCAGCAGCGTAGTGCCTAACAATGAGCAGTTCTTC
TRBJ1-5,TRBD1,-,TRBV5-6,CASSSGTDSNQPQHF,TGTGCCAGCAGCTCCGGGACAGATAGCAATCAGCCCCAGCATTTT
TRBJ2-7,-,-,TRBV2,CASRAPRGEQYF,TGTGCCAGCCGGGCCCCCCGGGGCGAGCAGTACTTC
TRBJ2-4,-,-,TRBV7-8,CASSLVVRRENSKNIQYF,TGTGCCAGCAGCTTAGTCGTTAGACGGGAGAATTCCAAAAACATTCAGTACTTC
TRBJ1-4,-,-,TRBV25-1,CASSATGSEKLFF,TGTGCCAGCAGTGCAACAGGGTCGGAAAAACTGTTTTTT
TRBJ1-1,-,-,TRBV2,CASSTQGLNTEAFF,TGTGCCAGCAGTACACAGGGTTTGAACACTGAAGCTTTCTTT
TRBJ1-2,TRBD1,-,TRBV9,CASRTRPQGAQGYTF,TGTGCCAGCAGAACCAGACCACAGGGGGCGCAGGGCTACACCTTC
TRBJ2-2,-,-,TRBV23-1,CASSQFSTGELFF,TGCGCCAGCAGTCAATTCTCCACCGGGGAGCTGTTTTTT
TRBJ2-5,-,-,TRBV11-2,CASSLDTGTQYF,TGTGCCAGCAGCTTAGATACGGGGACCCAGTACTTC
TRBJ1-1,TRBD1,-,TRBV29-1,CSVVGGGGEAFF,TGCAGCGTTGTAGGGGGCGGAGGTGAAGCTTTCTTT
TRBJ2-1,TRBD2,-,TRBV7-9,CASSLELAGVDEQFF,TGTGCCAGCAGCTTAGAATTAGCGGGAGTGGATGAGCAGTTCTTC
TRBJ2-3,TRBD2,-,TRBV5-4,CASSWDERGRKYF,TGTGCCAGCAGCTGGGATGAGCGGGGCCGAAAGTATTTT
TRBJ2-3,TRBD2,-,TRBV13,CASSFWTSEDTQYF,TGTGCCAGCAGCTTTTGGACTAGCGAGGATACGCAGTATTTT
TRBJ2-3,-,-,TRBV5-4,CASSYSGPTDTQYF,TGTGCCAGCAGCTATAGCGGCCCCACAGATACGCAGTATTTT
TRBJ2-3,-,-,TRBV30,CAWSVGRSDTQYF,TGTGCCTGGAGTGTTGGGAGATCGGATACGCAGTATTTT
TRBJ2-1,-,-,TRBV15,CATSRVPGVDRTNEQFF,TGTGCCACCAGCAGAGTGCCCGGGGTCGACAGGACCAATGAGCAGTTCTTC
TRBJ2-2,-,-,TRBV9,CASSVGGVPGELFF,TGTGCCAGCAGCGTAGGGGGGGTCCCCGGGGAGCTGTTTTTT
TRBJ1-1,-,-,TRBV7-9,CASREGGMNTEAFF,TGTGCCAGCAGGGAAGGGGGAATGAACACTGAAGCTTTCTTT
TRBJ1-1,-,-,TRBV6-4,CASRVQGMNTEAFF,TGTGCCAGCAGAGTACAGGGCATGAACACTGAAGCTTTCTTT
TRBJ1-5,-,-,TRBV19,CASQVYSNQPQHF,TGTGCCAGCCAGGTCTATAGCAATCAGCCCCAGCATTTT
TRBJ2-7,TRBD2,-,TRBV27,CASSPRLAGSYEQYF,TGTGCCAGCAGTCCACGACTAGCGGGGTCCTACGAGCAGTACTTC
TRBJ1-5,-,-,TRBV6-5,CASAGRVNQPQHF,TGTGCCAGCGCGGGACGGGTTAATCAGCCCCAGCATTTT
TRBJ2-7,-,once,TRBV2,CASSEWGDIGYEQYF,TGTGCCAGCAGTGAATGGGGAGATATTGGCTACGAGCAGTACTTC